Reported below is one T cell receptor beta chain. Its target is not known. This sample stems from a study of OX40 agonist ivuxolimab in advanced cancers. The CDR3 is 13 amino acids. V was clipped by 3 bases and J by 4 bases, with 6 bases between them. Germline values: CDR1 WSHSY, CDR2 SAAADI. Findings and caveats of the study: Antigen specificity was not determined for the expanded peripheral T cells. Patients who responded partially at 0.1-3.0 mg/kg showed clonal expansion ranking among the lowest. Expanded clones were, on average, more numerous among CD8+ T cells than CD4+.

Generated by immunoSEQ multiplex PCR, the TCRdb table keeps only in-frame clones and is missing some. Among about 33,000 clones listed, roughly 89% were seen once. Sequences were derived from CD4+ or CD8+ T cells sorted from blood, sampled in a trial of the OX40 agonist ivuxolimab. The sequence was collected from an adult with an advanced solid tumor such as melanoma, head and neck, liver or kidney cancer. The chain joins TRBV10-2 to TRBJ1-4; no reliable D call. The CDR3 is CASSEANNEKLFF. In DNA, the CDR3 is TGCGCCAGCAGTGAAGCAAATAATGAAAAACTGTTTTTT.